This T cell receptor (beta chain) is drawn from a study of T cells in Graves' hyperthyroidism and ophthalmopathy (dated by TCRdb to the late 2010s). For the wider study: Peripheral blood was collected at initial diagnosis, before any treatment. After blood sampling, hyperthyroidism patients were treated with methimazole at a starting dose of 30 mg daily, and ophthalmopathy patients were treated with high-dose intravenous methylprednisolone. The paper describes TCR Vbeta CDR3 sequencing of 130 to 150 peripheral blood samples, made up of under 50 ophthalmopathy patients, approximately 76 hyperthyroidism patients and 17 progressor patients. An independent validation cohort of about 19 hyperthyroidism patients and roughly 16 patients who later progressed to ophthalmopathy tested prospective prediction of ophthalmopathy. The approximately 100 discovery patients were divided at random into training and test sets in a 7:3 ratio. In more than 5 Graves' hyperthyroidism patients, the study also compared T-cell repertoires from thyroid tissue with T-cell repertoires from blood. To identify TCR V-J signatures that set the groups apart, the researchers used a discovery cohort of about a hundred patients, made up of around 40 with Graves' ophthalmopathy and about 60 with stable Graves' hyperthyroidism.

Stable Graves' hyperthyroidism was defined as no progression to ophthalmopathy during 18 months of follow-up. Hyperthyroidism patients were newly diagnosed, with disease duration under 2 months, and aged 18 to 65 years. Exclusion was applied to patients with uncontrolled infections, other autoimmune diseases, pregnancy or lactation. Diagnoses were established on the basis of clinical symptoms, serum thyroxine and TRAb, thyroid ultrasound, and orbital computed tomography. PBMCs were isolated from roughly 10 ml of fresh peripheral blood by Ficoll-Paque density gradient centrifugation. Total RNA was extracted using Trizol reagent, and RNA quality was assessed on an Agilent 2100 Bioanalyzer. Study-level results and caveats: In validation, the model predicted progression to ophthalmopathy a median of approximately 6.3 months before onset, with roughly 70% sensitivity and roughly 72% specificity. No statistical method was used to set the sample size in advance, and investigators knew the group allocation. Ophthalmopathy was separated from stable hyperthyroidism by a 13 V-J signature model, with just over 85% sensitivity and about 81% specificity obtained in cross-validation and 80%/75% obtained in testing. Most expanded thyroid clonotypes (frequency above 0.001) were also found in blood, which suggests that blood repertoires may mirror thyroid immune responses.

Amplification of TCR beta CDR3 regions was carried out from RNA transcripts. For the first round of RT-PCR on the TCR CDR3, the HTBI primer set was used together with the Qiagen OneStep RT-PCR kit. Libraries were constructed in a second round of multiplex PCR, after which size selection and purification were performed. Paired-end sequencing of the libraries was performed with 100 bp reads on an Illumina HiSeq2000. The authors processed their data as follows. Raw data were processed with SOAPnuke, discarding reads with adapters, uncalled bases, mean Phred below 15, or no exact constant-primer or identifier match. High-quality paired reads were merged using COPE v1.2.5, and each unique nucleotide sequence was defined as a clonotype. MiTCR v1.1 was used to align clonotypes to the IMGT TRBV, TRBD and TRBJ reference segments. The analysis included only V-J combinations with a frequency above 0.0001, which together covered roughly 99% of the repertoires. The TCS score was defined as the ratio of F50 (clonal expansion) to E x V (chaos), calculated using BLOSUM62-based TCRdist between CDR3 peptides within each V-J. Welch's t-statistics and random forest reduced 500 to 550 V-J features to some 14, which were used in a naive Bayes classifier (R e1071). Through fastp at Q25 and MiXCR, TCRdb rebuilt clones from the public reads, retaining in-frame beta chains. Each entry is one CDR3 protein sequence, shown with its most common DNA and genes. Clone size and V and J calls follow TCRdb, not the original study. The sample table contains more than 550,000 distinct CDR3 sequences; only one count was recorded for roughly 17% of them. The biggest ten clones account for around a sixth of the sample.

This clonotype appeared many times. Its antigen is still unknown. Base-call qualities are not available, and no considerably larger clone is one nucleotide away. V sheds 0 bases and J sheds 7 bases, leaving 15 bases between their ends. The CDR3 sequence holds 15 residues, the cysteine and phenylalanine included. Only the CDR3 portion is preserved as DNA: 45 bases, with reading frame beginning at the first base. CDR1 and CDR2 are drawn from the germline V gene: MNHGY, SAAAGT. The chain was built from TRBV6-8 and TRBJ1-1; tentative D gene TRBD1, with 5 bases matching. The sequenced sample was blood. This TCR was recovered from a man in his fifties with Graves' hyperthyroidism. The sequenced DNA: TGTGCCAGCAGTTACTCGCCTCCAGGGAAGGTTGAAGCTTTCTTT. The translation is CASSYSPPGKVEAFF.